These 27 T cell receptor beta chains originate from one sample sequenced in a study of T cell repertoires in cytomegalovirus infection. Each CDR3 protein gets one entry after TCRdb re-called the reads with MiXCR. The data contain around 350,000 distinct CDR3 sequences, over 15% of them singletons. Material for sequencing was PBMCs. Source of these receptors: a human donor in good health (CMV status not recorded). Some clones in this sample may be carry-over from other donors' samples.

This clonotype came up a few times. The rearrangement uses TRBV10-3 and TRBJ2-1; 8 positions match TRBD2. There are 18 residues in the CDR3. Germline loops: CDR1 ENHRY, CDR2 SYGVKD. Unmatched junction bases numbered 17, after V lost 3 bases and J lost 7 bases. The CDR3 spells CAISDLDLAGPPGNEQFF. CDR3 nucleotides: TGTGCCATCAGTGACCTCGATCTAGCGGGTCCCCCCGGAAATGAGCAGTTCTTC.

CDR3 DNA: TGCAGTGCTCAGGACAGGCGCTACGAGCAGTACTTC. It is translated as CSAQDRRYEQYF. The chain combines TRBV20-1 with TRBJ2-7; 7 nucleotides agree with TRBD1. Germline CDR1 and CDR2: DFQATT and SNEGSKA (reference sequence). V trimming: 5 bases; J trimming: 3 bases; junction bases outside the gene matches: 4. CDR3 length: 12 residues.

This clonotype was seen only a few times. The V and J genes are TRBV29-1 and TRBJ2-5, with D perhaps assigned TRBD1 or TRBD2 (5 bases each). The germline V gene encodes CDR1 SQVTM and CDR2 ANQGSEA. The CDR3 loop spans 12 amino acids. V lost 8 bases and J 5 bases, leaving 15 bases between the germline ends. Written as DNA, the CDR3 is TGCAGCTTCCGAGGGGACCGGGAGACCCAGTACTTC. Its translation: CSFRGDRETQYF.

V is TRBV6-2 or TRBV6-3 and J is TRBJ1-1; D remains unclear. Germline V gene data show CDR1 as MNHEY and CDR2 as SVGEGT. CDR3 length: 14 residues. Trimming removed 5 bases at V and 5 bases at J, with 15 bases between. The CDR3 here is CASSLPGLATEAFF. CDR3 sequence (DNA): TGTGCCAGCAGTCTCCCGGGTCTTGCTACTGAAGCTTTCTTT.

This clonotype has a count of ten or more. V and J are TRBV7-2 and TRBJ1-5, with D unclear. This CDR3 spans 15 amino acids. Trimming pared 1 base from V and 6 bases from J, leaving 13 bases between. Germline CDR1 and CDR2: SGHTA and FQGNSA. This chain's CDR3 is CASSLVLAAGQPQHF. CDR3 sequence (DNA): TGTGCCAGCAGCTTAGTTCTGGCAGCGGGTCAGCCCCAGCATTTT.

This clonotype was detected many times. The chain combines TRBV10-3 with TRBJ2-3; D gene unclear. The ends were cut back, 0 bases at V and 5 bases at J, with 3 bases in the middle. The length of the CDR3 is 12 residues. The V gene's germline CDR1 is ENHRY and CDR2 SYGVKD. In DNA, the CDR3 is TGTGCCATCAGTGAGTCAATAGATACGCAGTATTTT. Translating gives CAISESIDTQYF.

This sequence joins TRBV6-5 and TRBJ2-1; 7 bases match TRBD2. V was pared by 3 bases and J by 5 bases, with 13 bases of the junction left unmatched. In germline, CDR1 is MNHEY, CDR2 SVGAGI. The CDR3 spans 17 residues. The CDR3 DNA sequence: TGTGCCAGCAGTTATTGGTTTCCGAGCGGGGCCGACAATGAGCAGTTCTTC. As protein: CASSYWFPSGADNEQFF.

This clonotype showed up just a few times. The DNA for the CDR3 is TGTGCCAGCAGTGAGGAAGGTGAGCAGTTCTTC. This gives the protein CASSEEGEQFF. The V and J genes are TRBV2 and TRBJ2-1; D is uncertain. V dropped 3 bases and J dropped 9 bases, with 6 bases sitting between them. The CDR3 loop spans 11 amino acids. CDR1 and CDR2 (germline): SNHLY, FYNNEI.

A remark on this clonotype: This sequence may be a read error, since a much larger clone differs from it by one base. This chain joins TRBV6-8 and TRBJ2-5, with D possibly being TRBD2 (6 bases). Per the germline V gene, CDR1 is MNHGY and CDR2 is SAAAGT. The CDR3 is made up of 13 amino acids. The V gene lost 10 bases and the J gene lost 1 base, with 13 bases spanning the gap. CDR3 DNA: TGTGCCAACCGGCGGGACTTCCAAGAGACCCAGTACTTC. Protein product: CANRRDFQETQYF.

This clonotype was seen a handful of times. This sequence joins TRBV20-1 and TRBJ1-3; no reliable D call. Germline CDR1 reads DFQATT; CDR2 reads SNEGSKA (reference sequence). The CDR3 is 14 residues long. V was shortened by 0 bases and J by 0 bases, with 6 bases between the two germline ends. The chain's CDR3 is CSARDSNSGNTIYF. The CDR3 DNA follows: TGCAGTGCTAGAGACAGCAACTCTGGAAACACCATATATTTT.

In this sample, this clonotype turned up a few times. V and J are TRBV12-3 or TRBV12-4 and TRBJ1-2; no definite D call. The V gene lost 6 bases and the J gene lost 9 bases, with 17 bases spanning the gap. This CDR3 region has 13 residues. CDR3 DNA sequence: TGTGCCAGCAGCTTACGGGAGGGTAGGCGCTACACCTTC. Translation: CASSLREGRRYTF.

This clonotype showed up many times. V and J are TRBV7-2 and TRBJ2-3, with TRBD2 matching over 8 bases. Germline loops: CDR1 SGHTA, CDR2 FQGNSA. Germline trimming cut 2 bases from V and 2 bases from J; bases unmatched to any gene: 6. The CDR3 is 16 amino acids. This chain's CDR3 is CASSLQGAGATDTQYF. The CDR3 bases are TGTGCCAGCAGCTTACAGGGAGCGGGGGCCACAGATACGCAGTATTTT.

As DNA, the CDR3 is TGTGCCAGCAGTTTATCCGGGTGGGGGGAGAGGAATTCACCCCTCCACTTT. It translates to CASSLSGWGERNSPLHF. The chain carries TRBV27 and TRBJ1-6; D is perhaps TRBD1 (5 bases). Germline values: CDR1 MNHEY, CDR2 SMNVEV (reference sequence). Deletions cut 0 bases from V and 7 bases from J, with 16 bases between. This CDR3 comprises 17 residues.

The rearrangement links TRBV19 to TRBJ1-2; D remains ambiguous. The germline V gene has CDR1 LNHDA and CDR2 SQIVND (reference sequence). Trimming shortened V by 5 bases and J by 8 bases, and 15 bases separated the two germline ends. This CDR3 has 13 residues. The CDR3 is CASSLVMDGGYTF. As DNA, the CDR3 is TGTGCCAGTAGTTTGGTGATGGACGGCGGCTACACCTTC.

This clonotype has more than one count but fewer than ten. The rearrangement uses TRBV5-4 and TRBJ2-1; 9 bases are shared with TRBD2. The germline gives CDR1 SGHNT, CDR2 YYREEE (reference sequence). CDR3 size: 15 residues. With V trimmed by 2 bases and J by 9 bases, 9 bases remained unmatched. As DNA, the CDR3 is TGTGCCAGCAGCTTCTCCGGGACTAGCCAGACTGAGCAGTTCTTC. Its protein is CASSFSGTSQTEQFF. Variable domain in full (rest from reference TRBV5-4 and TRBJ2-1): ETGVTQSPTHLIKTRGQQVTLRCSSQSGHNTVSWYQQALGQGPQFIFQYYREEENGRGNFPPRFSGLQFPNYSSELNVNALELDDSALYLCASSFSGTSQTEQFFGPGTRLTVL.

This sequence joins TRBV20-1 and TRBJ1-5, with D unclear. The germline V and J ends were trimmed by 0 bases and 3 bases, with 12 bases remaining between them. This CDR3 spans 15 amino acids. Germline CDR1 and CDR2: DFQATT and SNEGSKA (reference sequence). In DNA, the CDR3 is TGCAGTGCTAGAGATGCCGGGAGAAACAATCAGCCCCAGCATTTT. This sequence encodes CSARDAGRNNQPQHF.

There are many counts of this clonotype. The rearrangement links TRBV7-8 to TRBJ2-4, with TRBD2 as a possible D gene (7 bases). V was cut by 5 bases and J by 0 bases, with 20 bases left in between. The V gene's germline CDR1 is SGHVS and CDR2 FQNEAQ. The CDR3 sequence is 18 residues long. The CDR3 DNA follows: TGTGCCAGCAGCCACTCGCCAGGGGAGGGTCTAGCCAAAAACATTCAGTACTTC. It is translated as CASSHSPGEGLAKNIQYF.

This clonotype occurred a few times. The CDR3 nucleotides read TGTGCCAGCAGCTTAGGGACAGTACCGCAGTACTTC. This sequence encodes CASSLGTVPQYF. The chain uses TRBV7-6 and TRBJ2-7; D is possibly TRBD1 (6 bases). CDR1 is SGHVS, CDR2 FNYEAQ, per germline. This CDR3 is 12 amino acids long. Between the trimmed V and J ends, which lost 1 base and 9 bases, there was a span of 10 bases.

This clonotype was seen ten or more times. The V and J genes are TRBV5-6 and TRBJ1-2; tentatively, D is TRBD1 (5 bases). CDR1 is SGHDT and CDR2 is YYEEEE in the germline V gene. This CDR3 contains 13 residues. V was trimmed by 4 bases and J by 10 bases, leaving 17 bases between them. DNA of the CDR3: TGTGCCAGCAGCACCATCGGGGCCGCCACCTACACCTTC. This sequence encodes CASSTIGAATYTF.

This clonotype came up many times. V usage is TRBV7-2 and J usage is TRBJ1-3; 11 bases align to TRBD1. The CDR3 runs 16 residues. Germline CDR1 and CDR2: SGHTA and FQGNSA. V lost 5 bases, J lost 2 bases, and 5 bases stayed unmatched. The CDR3 spells CASSTLGQGAGNTIYF. In DNA form, the CDR3 reads TGTGCCAGCAGCACCCTGGGACAGGGGGCTGGAAACACCATATATTTT.

This clonotype was seen a few times. The chain recombines TRBV10-3 with TRBJ1-2; TRBD1 matches at 8 bases. Germline CDR1 is ENHRY and CDR2 is SYGVKD. J gave up 1 base and V 6 bases, and 13 bases lay outside the gene matches. The CDR3 totals 17 residues. The chain's CDR3 is CAIRADRGENLNYGYTF. The CDR3 DNA sequence: TGTGCCATCAGAGCCGACAGGGGCGAGAACCTTAACTATGGCTACACCTTC.

This clonotype has only a few counts. This chain's CDR3 is CASSEDIVRGTEAFF. The CDR3 DNA reads TGTGCCAGCAGTGAAGACATTGTGAGGGGCACTGAAGCTTTCTTT. The chain couples TRBV2 to TRBJ1-1, with D perhaps TRBD1 (5 bases). Germline V gene data show CDR1 as SNHLY and CDR2 as FYNNEI. CDR3 length: 15 residues. With 1 base removed from V and 4 bases from J, the gap between germline ends came to 13 bases.

This clonotype has at least ten counts. The CDR3 sequence is CASSLESTYNSPLHF. As DNA, the CDR3 is TGTGCCAGCAGCTTAGAAAGCACATATAATTCACCCCTCCACTTT. The chain joins TRBV7-2 to TRBJ1-6; no firm D call. The germline V gene encodes CDR1 SGHTA and CDR2 FQGNSA. V was clipped by 1 base and J by 4 bases, with 8 bases between them. CDR3 length equals 15 residues.

Many counts were recorded for this clonotype. The CDR3 region is CASSSRQGRMNTEAFF. The DNA for the CDR3 is TGTGCCAGCAGCTCCCGACAGGGGAGAATGAACACTGAAGCTTTCTTT. The V call is TRBV7-2, the J call TRBJ1-1, with TRBD1 matching 8 bases. The CDR3 totals 16 residues. Per the germline V gene, CDR1 is SGHTA and CDR2 is FQGNSA. Losses at the gene ends were 4 bases for V and 0 bases for J; bases not matched to a gene: 7.

The chain combines TRBV6-2 or TRBV6-3 with TRBJ2-1; 12 nucleotides agree with TRBD1. This CDR3 region has 15 residues. Unmatched junction bases numbered 7, after V lost 4 bases and J lost 9 bases. Germline V gene sequence: CDR1 MNHEY, CDR2 SVGEGT. CDR3 amino acids: CASSSRDRGLSEQFF. CDR3 nucleotide sequence: TGTGCCAGCAGTTCCCGGGACAGGGGGCTCAGTGAGCAGTTCTTC.

The CDR3: CASRSPPSGRYNEQFF. DNA of the CDR3: TGTGCCAGCAGATCCCCCCCCAGCGGGAGGTACAATGAGCAGTTCTTC. The rearrangement links TRBV7-9 to TRBJ2-1; TRBD2 matches at 9 bases. The V gene end was trimmed by 6 bases and the J gene end by 4 bases; junction bases not matched to a gene: 10. Germline loops: CDR1 SEHNR, CDR2 FQNEAQ (reference sequence). The CDR3 length is 16 residues.

This clonotype was counted only a few times. The chain employs TRBV27 and TRBJ2-1; TRBD2 aligns across 11 bases. The V and J ends lost 4 bases and 10 bases, in that order; junction bases with no gene match: 6. The germline CDR1 and CDR2 sequences are MNHEY and SMNVEV (reference sequence). The CDR3 length is 14 residues. CDR3 coding DNA: TGTGCCAGCAGTTACCTACTAGCGGGAGAAGAGCAGTTCTTC. Translated, it gives CASSYLLAGEEQFF.